There are a few counts of the clone carrying this T cell receptor (beta chain). Its target is not known. The CDR3 consists of 14 residues. With 1 base clipped from V and 4 bases from J, the junction kept 1 base outside the gene matches. Germline V gene lookup returns CDR1 GTSNPN and CDR2 SVGIG (reference sequence). These data come from a study of cytomegalovirus exposure and HLA in healthy donors. Study-level information: Unique TCRs from HLA-typed donors, 80 million to 90 million of them, were held in an early data release. Overall study findings and caveats: A later analysis linked some 17,000 TCR beta sequences to HLA alleles at 0.05 false discovery rate. Cytomegalovirus-associated status was assigned to some 160 TCR beta chains. Sequencing depth across donors, presence/absence analyses assumed, was roughly uniform.

The PCR ran on 60 Vbeta and 13 Jbeta primers. The assay was immunoSEQ multiplex PCR, and TCRdb's table has in-frame clones only and misses some. The sample has more than 100,000 clones, roughly 80% seen once. Material: PBMCs. The receptor was isolated from a man in his 60s in good health and CMV-seropositive. The chain links TRBV30 to TRBJ1-5; 10 bases agree with TRBD1. The CDR3 bases are TGTGCCTGGAGTGGGACAGGGGGGAATCAGCCCCAGCATTTT. It is translated as CAWSGTGGNQPQHF.